A single sample is the source of the 4 T cell receptor beta chains below, sequenced in a study of molecular identifiers for immune sequencing clone quantification. Via MiXCR, TCRdb re-called the PCR reads, giving one row per CDR3 protein. The sample contains more than 450,000 distinct CDR3 sequences, roughly 23% of which appear only once. Source material: naive CD8+ T cells from blood, with Jurkat cell RNA spiked in. Subset given: FACS-sorted CD8+CD4-CCR7+CD45RA+ naive T cells. These receptors were taken from a human donor in good health. Some libraries in this study had Jurkat cell RNA spiked in.

The genes are TRBV30 and TRBJ2-7; TRBD1 is a possible D gene (5 bases). The CDR3 is 13 amino acids. V gave up 0 bases and J gave up 3 bases, with 9 bases separating them. CDR1 and CDR2 (germline): GTSNPN, SVGIG (reference sequence). The CDR3: CAWSVQVRYEQYF. The CDR3 nucleotides read TGTGCCTGGAGTGTACAGGTGCGCTACGAGCAGTACTTC. Complete variable domain (other parts from reference TRBV30 and TRBJ2-7): SQTIHQWPATLVQPVGSPLSLECTVEGTSNPNLYWYRQAAGRGLQLLFYSVGIGQISSEVPQNLSASRPQDRQFILSSKKLLLSDSGFYLCAWSVQVRYEQYFGPGTRLTVT.

This clonotype occurred a few times. V gene TRBV4-3 combines with J gene TRBJ1-2; 8 bases fit TRBD1. The CDR3 sequence is 17 residues long. From germline, CDR1 is LGHNA and CDR2 YSLEER. V lost 1 base and J lost 5; bases outside the gene matches: 12. The CDR3 is CASSQGRQGAVWYGYTF. DNA of the CDR3: TGCGCCAGCAGCCAAGGTCGGCAGGGGGCCGTTTGGTATGGCTACACCTTC.

This clonotype has a handful of counts. The rearrangement uses TRBV5-1 and TRBJ1-1; D call uncertain. CDR1 and CDR2 (germline): SGHRS, YFSETQ. The CDR3 loop spans 12 amino acids. Trimming pared 2 bases from V and 4 bases from J, leaving 6 bases between. The CDR3 region has the DNA TGCGCCAGCAGCTTATACGGCACTGAAGCTTTCTTT. It specifies CASSLYGTEAFF.

A few counts support this clonotype. V usage is TRBV6-2 or TRBV6-3 and J usage is TRBJ2-1; a weak D match, TRBD2 (5 bases). The ends were cut back, 4 bases at V and 4 bases at J, with 14 bases in the middle. The CDR3 has 15 amino acids. Germline V gene sequence: CDR1 MNHEY, CDR2 SVGEGT. The CDR3 loop reads CASSLIGVPYNEQFF. CDR3 bases: TGTGCCAGCAGTTTGATCGGGGTTCCTTACAATGAGCAGTTCTTC.